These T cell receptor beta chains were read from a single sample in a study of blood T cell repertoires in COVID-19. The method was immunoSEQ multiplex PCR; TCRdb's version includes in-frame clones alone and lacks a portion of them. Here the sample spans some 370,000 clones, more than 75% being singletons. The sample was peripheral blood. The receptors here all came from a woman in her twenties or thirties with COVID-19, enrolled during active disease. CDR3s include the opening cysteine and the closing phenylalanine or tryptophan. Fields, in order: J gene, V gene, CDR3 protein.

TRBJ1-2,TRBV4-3,CASSQDRAGHYGYTF
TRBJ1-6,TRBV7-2,CASSLGVGLNSPLHF
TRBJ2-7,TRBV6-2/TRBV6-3,CASSFLAGMAYEQYF
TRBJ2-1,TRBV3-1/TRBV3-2,CASSQGLAGGHEQFF
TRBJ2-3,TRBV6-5,CASRRQGALGDTQYF
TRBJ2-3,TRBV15,CATSRDGTRADTQYF
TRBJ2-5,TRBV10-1,CASSESPSKETQYF
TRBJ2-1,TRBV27,CASSSSGTGYNEQFF
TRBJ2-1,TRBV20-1,CSARRTGEQFF
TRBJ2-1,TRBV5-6,CASSRAGGGHNEQFF
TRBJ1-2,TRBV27,CASSPGDRGDYGYTF
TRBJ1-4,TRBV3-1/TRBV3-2,CATGTGRNEKLFF
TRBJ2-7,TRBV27,CASSLRAASYEQYF
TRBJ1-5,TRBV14,CASSMTGNQPQHF
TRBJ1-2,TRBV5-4,CASSLEQPNYGYTF
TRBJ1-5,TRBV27,CASSPGGLYRNQPQHF
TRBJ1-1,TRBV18,CASRLDRANTEAFF
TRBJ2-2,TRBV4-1,CASRRTSGGRSPGELFF
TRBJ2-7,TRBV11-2,CAGYPAVLSSYEQYF
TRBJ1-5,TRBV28,CASSLWGRGSNQPQHF
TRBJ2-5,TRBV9,CASSVGYGETQYF
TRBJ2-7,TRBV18,CASSRDRDYEQYF
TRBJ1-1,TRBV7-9,CASSRTTGGASEAFF
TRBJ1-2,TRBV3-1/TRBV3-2,CASSHEGFRGYTF
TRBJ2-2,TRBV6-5,CASRRTGVTGELFF
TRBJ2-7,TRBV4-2,CASSQESGSSYEQYF
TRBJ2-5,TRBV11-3,CASSSQGRETQYF
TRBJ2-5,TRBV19,CASSTPAEQETQYF
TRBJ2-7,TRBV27,CASSAGQGAYEQYF
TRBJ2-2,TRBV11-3,CASSLDGTGELFF
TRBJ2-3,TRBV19,CASQGLAGTDTQYF
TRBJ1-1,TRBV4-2,CASSQVGGIRTEAFF
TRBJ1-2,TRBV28,CASSLTRFGYGYTF
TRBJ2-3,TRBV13,CASFWRRLAGGPRRTDTQYF
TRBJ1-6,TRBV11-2,CASSLVRNNSPLHF